This T cell receptor (beta chain) was sequenced during a study of blood T cells in healthy people across ages (dated by TCRdb to the mid-2010s). Regarding the complete study: Template switching captured roughly one uniquely barcoded TCR beta cDNA molecule per two T cells in model experiments. Using deep sequencing normalized with unique cDNA molecular identifiers, the study measured how TCR beta repertoire diversity changes with age. Donors were grouped into four age groups: young (average roughly 15 years), middle-aged (under 40), aged (roughly 67) and long-lived (less than 85). Two additional independent replicas of 1 million unique cDNA reads from the same blood draw were analyzed for two donors (one aged 18 to 30 and one aged 80 or older).

The investigation overall reported the following: Estimates of total diversity from one million sequenced T cells were regarded as lower bounds and underestimates. Because donor CMV infection status was unknown, age-related changes in expanded clonotypes were potentially confounded. There was a strong correlation between observed TCR beta diversity and the percentage of naive T cells measured by flow cytometry. Conclusive comparison of naive and antigen-experienced compartments was prevented by the profiling of bulk unsorted PBMCs. Compared with the aged group, the long-lived group had more naive CD4+ T cells, fewer expanded clones and increased TCR diversity, a pattern suggesting age selection. Observed TCR beta diversity per million T cells fell roughly linearly with age, and a significant reduction was already apparent by age about 43.

In the germline V gene, CDR1 corresponds to SGHVS and CDR2 to FNYEAQ. CDR3 length: 14 amino acids, cysteine to phenylalanine. The sequence is cut down to CDR3 DNA, 42 bases in frame from base 1. V sheds 7 bases and J sheds 0 bases, leaving 9 bases between their ends. This clonotype occurred a few times. No antigen is known for it. Base qualities were left out, and no much larger clone turns up one base away. Systemically healthy Caucasian individuals from Russia, approximately 39 in total and aged about 6 to 95 years, were included as donors. Roughly 11 milliliters of peripheral blood were drawn from each donor into EDTA-treated Vacutainer tubes. Ficoll-Paque density-gradient centrifugation was used to isolate PBMCs, with at least 6.5 million per sample. Trizol reagent was used to extract total RNA from the PBMCs, yielding at least 5.5 micrograms per sample. Naive CD45RAhigh/CD27high T cell percentages were measured by flow cytometry on a PBMC aliquot from every donor.

Library prep was done by 5' RACE. TCRdb shows the sequencer as Illumina HiSeq 2500. The second PCR ran for about 6 to 12 cycles and used a J-beta primer mix along with a sample-barcoded 5' primer. A unique molecular identifier was introduced onto each TCR beta cDNA molecule by a template-switch 5' adaptor carrying 12 random nucleotides. Each sample yielded at least 3 million CDR3-containing paired-end reads. First-strand cDNA was synthesized from all RNA with the Mint cDNA synthesis kit, primed by a TRBC-specific oligonucleotide. Following uracil-DNA glycosylase treatment, all cDNA underwent a first 18-cycle PCR with the universal primers M1SS and BC2_uni_R. Concerning the study's data processing: For normalization, 1 million high-quality reads were randomly selected from each sample, with every read carrying a distinct molecular identifier. Reads with shared molecular identifiers were discarded instead of being binned into consensus sequences. MiTCR, set to a Q25 quality threshold and the strictest error-elimination algorithm, was used for CDR3 identification, clonotype clustering and error correction. A nonparametric unseen species model using Euler transformation provided a lower-bound estimate of total TCR beta diversity. TCRdb took the public reads, trimmed them with fastp at Q25, ran MiXCR for clone calling and kept in-frame beta chains. Each entry is one CDR3 protein sequence, shown with its most common DNA and genes. The V and J calls here are based on TCRdb, not the publication. The sample yields over 700,000 distinct CDR3 sequences; 25% were counted once. Roughly 9% of the sample lies in the top ten.

This same sample was also part of a study on T cells of mothers and their children. Per that second paper: Donors were nine systemically healthy Caucasian individuals: three mothers and their six children. cDNA synthesis used all of the extracted RNA, with 1.5 ug of RNA in each 15 ul reaction. In the second PCR, the M1S primer added sample barcodes and 2-4 random nucleotides. Over 9.5 million TCR beta CDR3 reads were obtained for each mother, and 2.7 million or so reads were obtained for each child. In both related and unrelated pairs, thymic selection shapes the output of TCR recombination in a similar way, with inherited differences having only a minor effect. Normalized repertoire overlap was always slightly but never significantly higher in related than unrelated mother-child pairs. Persistent microchimeric T cell clones were not detected, at a sensitivity of approximately 100 clones per million clonotypes. The study used deep NGS to compare TCR beta repertoires of mothers and children, seeking features distinguishing related mother-child pairs from unrelated individuals. Mothers averaged roughly 40 +/- 4 years of age and children averaged around 10 +/- 4 years. After adapter ligation was performed with NEBNext reagents, the libraries were sequenced on an Illumina HiSeq 2000 with 100+100 nt paired-end reads. Mother and child libraries were prepared a month apart and sequenced in separate runs to prevent cross-contamination. Between roughly 450,000 and 2,000,000 distinct TCR beta clonotypes were identified per donor. Naive TCR beta clonotypes were estimated from low-frequency clonotypes matched to each donor's FACS-determined naive share, without sorting.

The rearranged chain carries TRBV7-6 and TRBJ2-2; TRBD2 is a possible D gene, resting on 5 matching bases. The sequence came from a boy aged 5-17 years in good health. Sequenced: blood. CDR3 region: CASIRGPNTGELFF. The DNA sequence is TGTGCCAGCATCCGCGGGCCGAACACCGGGGAGCTGTTTTTT.